Below, one T cell receptor (beta chain) is given with its context. Its cognate antigen is unknown. Mouse names are used for the genes. The CDR3 end falls 1 residue outside the read, so it is completed with the germline J gene. Regarding time point: mouse harvest day 7 after allogeneic transplant. Each mouse received 10^7 T-cell-depleted marrow cells plus 10^6 splenic CD5+ T cells by tail vein. Tissues came from B6→BALB/c major-mismatch GVHD mice at day 7 or 14. The assay was immunoSEQ multiplex PCR, and TCRdb's table has in-frame clones only and misses some. The table lists 2,000 or so clones, under 75% of them singletons. These data originate in a study of tissue T cells after allogeneic stem cell transplantation. Overall study findings and caveats: Across patients, clones rarely overlapped, yet motif clusters were shared tissue-specifically. Blood and spleen captured only part of the tissue TCR repertoire. TCR repertoires tracked anatomic similarity, regardless of disease or transplant status.

CDR1 GKSSPN and CDR2 SITVG come from the germline V gene. After removal of 4 bases from V and 0 bases from J, the junction contained 5 bases not matched to a gene. CDR3 size: 16 residues. Material: spleen. This clonotype was sampled from a female BALB/c mouse given C57BL/6 T cells with graft-versus-host disease after an allogeneic hematopoietic cell transplant. V is TRBV31 and J is TRBJ2-3; 12 nucleotides match TRBD2. The CDR3 sequence is CAWIGTGGPSAETLYF. The sequenced part of the CDR3 DNA is TGTGCCTGGATCGGGACTGGGGGGCCTAGTGCAGAAACGCTGTAT.